The 10 T cell receptor beta chains given below trace back to one sample, sequenced in a study of shared clonotypes between healthy human individuals. Method: immunoSEQ multiplex PCR; TCRdb's copy keeps in-frame clones and lacks some. The table records millions of clones, just over 90% of them present only once. The sequencing input was naive CD4+ T cells from PBMCs. Subset specified: CD45RA+ positively selected. Receptors were obtained from a man aged 18 to 30 in good health. Some clones in this sample may be carry-over from other donors' samples.

V usage is TRBV5-5 and J usage is TRBJ2-2, with D unclear. Trimming took off 3 bases at V and 3 bases at J, with 12 bases between the two ends. Germline lookup yields CDR1 SGHKS and CDR2 YYEKEE (reference sequence). The CDR3 runs 15 residues. The CDR3 nucleotides read TGTGCCAGCAGCTCCTTTAGGGTAGACACCGGGGAGCTGTTTTTT. This translates into CASSSFRVDTGELFF.

This sequence joins TRBV7-2 and TRBJ2-5, with TRBD2 matching over 10 bases. The CDR3 sequence is 16 residues long. Germline V gene data show CDR1 as SGHTA and CDR2 as FQGNSA. The trim removed 5 bases at V and 3 bases at J, leaving 9 bases unmatched. The CDR3 is CASSLGPGLAEETQYF. The CDR3 nucleotides are TGTGCCAGCAGCCTAGGTCCAGGACTAGCGGAAGAGACCCAGTACTTC.

This clone came up once. This chain links TRBV19 with TRBJ2-3; unclear D gene. CDR1 and CDR2 from the germline V gene are LNHDA and SQIVND (reference sequence). CDR3 size: 13 residues. Between the trimmed V and J ends, which lost 0 bases and 9 bases, there was a span of 10 bases. The CDR3 spells CASSIDTHITQYF. The CDR3 DNA follows: TGTGCCAGTAGTATAGACACACATATCACGCAGTATTTT.

The genes are TRBV10-3 and TRBJ1-5; tentatively, D is TRBD1 (5 bases). Germline V gene data show CDR1 as ENHRY and CDR2 as SYGVKD. Trimming removed 0 bases from V and 5 bases from J, with 8 bases in between. CDR3 size: 14 residues. The CDR3 loop is CAISESGTHQPQHF. In nucleotides, the CDR3 is TGTGCCATCAGTGAGTCGGGGACTCATCAGCCCCAGCATTTT.

V and J are TRBV9 and TRBJ2-1; a weak D match, TRBD1 (7 bases). CDR3 size: 13 residues. Germline CDR1 reads SGDLS; CDR2 reads YYNGEE. V was clipped by 0 bases and J by 9 bases, with 10 bases between them. DNA of the CDR3: TGTGCCAGCAGCGTAGAGCAGGGGGGTGAGCAGTTCTTC. Amino acid sequence: CASSVEQGGEQFF.

The rearrangement joins TRBV5-1 to TRBJ2-7; 10 nucleotides agree with TRBD2. This CDR3 comprises 16 residues. Per germline, CDR1 SGHRS and CDR2 YFSETQ. Losses at the gene ends were 0 bases for V and 7 bases for J; bases not matched to a gene: 10. CDR3 DNA: TGCGCCAGCAGCTTGGCCCTGGTAGCGGGAGGCGGTGAGCAGTACTTC. It yields the protein CASSLALVAGGGEQYF.

The CDR3: CASSPVETRAADTQYF. The DNA for the CDR3 is TGTGCCAGCAGTCCTGTTGAGACTAGAGCGGCAGATACGCAGTATTTT. This chain joins TRBV5-6 and TRBJ2-3; D is perhaps TRBD2 (6 bases). V lost 5 bases to trimming and J lost 4 bases, with 20 bases between them. CDR1 and CDR2 (germline): SGHDT, YYEEEE. The CDR3 has 16 amino acids.

The V and J genes are TRBV27 and TRBJ2-7; 7 bases are shared with TRBD1. The CDR3 spans 15 residues. J was trimmed by 3 bases and V by 3 bases; bases with no gene match: 8. Germline lookup yields CDR1 MNHEY and CDR2 SMNVEV (reference sequence). Here the CDR3 DNA reads TGTGCCAGCAGTTTTTCGGAACAGGGGTTCTACGAGCAGTACTTC. Protein sequence: CASSFSEQGFYEQYF.

CDR3 DNA sequence: TGTGCCAGCAGCTTAGGACAGGGGGAATCCTACGAGCAGTACTTC. Translated: CASSLGQGESYEQYF. The chain employs TRBV11-1 and TRBJ2-7; TRBD1 matches 9 bases. V lost 1 base to trimming and J lost 1 base; unmatched junction nucleotides: 2. Germline V gene data show CDR1 as SGHAT and CDR2 as FQDESV (reference sequence). CDR3 length: 15 residues. The full variable domain, its missing parts supplied by reference TRBV11-1 and TRBJ2-7, is EAEVAQSPRYKITEKSQAVAFWCDPISGHATLYWYRQILGQGPELLVQFQDESVVDDSQLPKDRFSAERLKGVDSTLKIQPAELGDSAMYLCASSLGQGESYEQYFGPGTRLTVT.

This clone has a single count. The chain has TRBV19 and TRBJ1-2; D unclear. The germline V and J ends were trimmed by 5 bases and 4 bases, with 17 bases remaining between them. The germline CDR1 and CDR2 sequences are LNHDA and SQIVND (reference sequence). This CDR3 spans 15 amino acids. CDR3 region: CASSSQNRKTYGYTF. The DNA of the CDR3 is TGTGCCAGTAGTTCTCAAAATCGAAAGACCTATGGCTACACCTTC. Full variable domain (rest looked up from reference TRBV19 and TRBJ1-2): DGGITQSPKYLFRKEGQNVTLSCEQNLNHDAMYWYRQDPGQGLRLIYYSQIVNDFQKGDIAEGYSVSREKKESFPLTVTSAQKNPTAFYLCASSSQNRKTYGYTFGSGTRLTVV.